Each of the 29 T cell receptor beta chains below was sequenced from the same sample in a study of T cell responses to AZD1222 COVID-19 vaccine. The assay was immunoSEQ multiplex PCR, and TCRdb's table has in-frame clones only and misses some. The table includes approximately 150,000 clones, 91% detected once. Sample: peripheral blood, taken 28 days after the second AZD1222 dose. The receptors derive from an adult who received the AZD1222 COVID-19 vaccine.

CDR3 protein: CAWRVPLPSNNEQFF. CDR3 bases: TGTGCCTGGAGGGTGCCCTTACCGTCGAACAATGAGCAGTTCTTC. The gene calls are TRBV30 and TRBJ2-1, with D unresolved. V was pared by 3 bases and J by 5 bases, with 17 bases between. The CDR3 covers 15 residues. Germline V CDR1 and CDR2: GTSNPN, SVGIG (reference sequence).

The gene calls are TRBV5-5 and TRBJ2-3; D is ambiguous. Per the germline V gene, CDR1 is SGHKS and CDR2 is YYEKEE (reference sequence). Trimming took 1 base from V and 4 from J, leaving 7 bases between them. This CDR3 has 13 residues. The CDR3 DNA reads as TGTGCCAGCAGCTTGAGTGGGGCAGATACGCAGTATTTT. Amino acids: CASSLSGADTQYF.

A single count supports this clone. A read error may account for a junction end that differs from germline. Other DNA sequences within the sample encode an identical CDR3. The CDR3 sequence is CASSLGQGSEKLFF. In DNA, the CDR3 is TGTGCCAGCAGTCTGGGACAGGGAAGTGAAAAACTATTTTTT. The chain couples TRBV3-1 (or the pseudogene TRBV3-2) to TRBJ1-4, with 9 bases that match TRBD1. Per germline, CDR1 LGHDT and CDR2 YNNKEL (reference sequence). The CDR3 consists of 14 residues.

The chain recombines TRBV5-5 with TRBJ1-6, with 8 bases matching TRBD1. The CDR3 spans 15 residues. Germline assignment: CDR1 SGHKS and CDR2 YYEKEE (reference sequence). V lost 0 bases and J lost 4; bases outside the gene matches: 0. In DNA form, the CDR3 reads TGTGCCAGCAGCTTGGGGACAGGGTATAATTCACCCCTCCACTTT. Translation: CASSLGTGYNSPLHF.

The CDR3 here is CASSRGPGNQPQHF. The CDR3 DNA reads TGTGCCAGCAGTAGGGGCCCTGGCAATCAGCCCCAGCATTTT. The rearrangement links TRBV2 to TRBJ1-5; D is possibly TRBD1 (5 bases). The length of the CDR3 is 14 residues. Germline CDR1 reads SNHLY; CDR2 reads FYNNEI. Trimming took off 5 bases at V and 2 bases at J, with 10 bases between the two ends.

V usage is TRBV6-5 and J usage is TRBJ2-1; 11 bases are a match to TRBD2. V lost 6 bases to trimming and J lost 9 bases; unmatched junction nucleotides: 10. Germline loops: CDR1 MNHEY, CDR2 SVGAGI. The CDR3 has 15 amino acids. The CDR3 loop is CASRYSGRGYSEQFF. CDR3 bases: TGTGCCAGCAGATATAGCGGGAGGGGTTACTCTGAGCAGTTCTTC.

CDR3 residues: CASSQDSASYEQYF. The CDR3 DNA sequence: TGTGCCAGCAGCCAAGATTCGGCTTCCTACGAGCAGTACTTC. The chain links TRBV4-2 to TRBJ2-7; D is unresolved. This CDR3 has 14 residues. CDR1 and CDR2 from the germline V gene are LGHNA and YNFKEQ. The V end was cut by 0 bases, the J end by 1 base, with 7 bases between.

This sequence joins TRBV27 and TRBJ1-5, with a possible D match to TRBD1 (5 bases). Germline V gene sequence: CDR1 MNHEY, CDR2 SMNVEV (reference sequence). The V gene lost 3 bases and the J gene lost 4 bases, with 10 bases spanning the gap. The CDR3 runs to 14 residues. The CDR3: CASSFQGLNQPQHF. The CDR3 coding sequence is TGTGCCAGCAGTTTTCAGGGATTGAATCAGCCCCAGCATTTT.

The CDR3 protein is CASSLSGNGYTF. CDR3 in DNA: TGTGCCAGCAGTTTGTCAGGGAATGGCTACACCTTC. V and J are TRBV12-3 or TRBV12-4 and TRBJ1-2; D possibly corresponds to TRBD1 (5 bases). The CDR3 has 12 amino acids. Trimming removed 3 bases at V and 6 bases at J, with 8 bases between.

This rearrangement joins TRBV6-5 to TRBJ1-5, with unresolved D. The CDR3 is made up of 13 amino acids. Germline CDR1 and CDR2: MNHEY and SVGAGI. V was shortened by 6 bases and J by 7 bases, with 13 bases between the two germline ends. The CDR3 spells CASSPQERQPQHF. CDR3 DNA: TGTGCCAGCAGCCCCCAGGAACGACAGCCCCAGCATTTT.

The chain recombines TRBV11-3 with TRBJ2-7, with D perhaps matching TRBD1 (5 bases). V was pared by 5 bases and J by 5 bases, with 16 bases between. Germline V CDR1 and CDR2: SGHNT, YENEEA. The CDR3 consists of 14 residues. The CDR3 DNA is TGTGCCAGCAGCCGTACTTCAGGGATCAACGAGCAGTACTTC. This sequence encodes CASSRTSGINEQYF.

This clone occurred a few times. Here the CDR3 DNA reads TGCGCCAGCAGGGGACAGGTGGTTGCCACCGGGGAGCTGTTTTTT. Amino acid sequence: CASRGQVVATGELFF. The genes are TRBV5-1 and TRBJ2-2, with 8 nucleotides matching TRBD1. Germline loops: CDR1 SGHRS, CDR2 YFSETQ. The V gene end was trimmed by 5 bases and the J gene end by 4 bases; junction bases not matched to a gene: 7. This CDR3 is built from 15 residues.

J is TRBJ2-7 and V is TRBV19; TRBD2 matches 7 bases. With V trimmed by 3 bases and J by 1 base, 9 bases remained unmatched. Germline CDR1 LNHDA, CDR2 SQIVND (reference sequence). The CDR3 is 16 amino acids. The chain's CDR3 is CASSMYPRGYSYEQYF. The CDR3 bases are TGTGCCAGTAGTATGTACCCGCGGGGGTATTCCTACGAGCAGTACTTC.

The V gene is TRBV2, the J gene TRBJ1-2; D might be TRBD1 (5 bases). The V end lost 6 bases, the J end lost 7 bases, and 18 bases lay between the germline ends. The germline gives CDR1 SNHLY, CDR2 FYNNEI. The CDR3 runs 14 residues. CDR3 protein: CASRADGHHGGYTF. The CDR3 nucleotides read TGTGCCAGCAGGGCCGACGGACACCACGGTGGCTACACCTTC.

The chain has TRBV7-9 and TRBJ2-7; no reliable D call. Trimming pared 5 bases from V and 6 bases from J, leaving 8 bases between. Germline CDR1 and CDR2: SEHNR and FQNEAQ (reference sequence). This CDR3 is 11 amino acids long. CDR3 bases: TGTGCCAGCAGCCCCGAGGCCGAGCAGTACTTC. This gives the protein CASSPEAEQYF.

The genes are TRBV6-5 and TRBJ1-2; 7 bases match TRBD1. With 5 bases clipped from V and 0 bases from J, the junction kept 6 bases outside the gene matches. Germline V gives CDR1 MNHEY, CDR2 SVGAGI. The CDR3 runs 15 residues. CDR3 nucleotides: TGTGCCAGCAGTACTCAGGGGGGCTCTAACTATGGCTACACCTTC. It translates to CASSTQGGSNYGYTF.

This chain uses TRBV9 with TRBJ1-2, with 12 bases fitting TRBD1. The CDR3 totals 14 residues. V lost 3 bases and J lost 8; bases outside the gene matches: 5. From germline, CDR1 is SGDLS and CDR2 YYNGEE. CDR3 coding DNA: TGTGCCAGCAGCGCGGGACAGGGGGCGTTAGGCTACACCTTC. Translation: CASSAGQGALGYTF.

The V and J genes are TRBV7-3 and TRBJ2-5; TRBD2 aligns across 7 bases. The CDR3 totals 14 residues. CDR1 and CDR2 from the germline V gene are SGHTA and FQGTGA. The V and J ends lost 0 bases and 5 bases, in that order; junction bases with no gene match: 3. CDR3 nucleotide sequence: TGTGCCAGCAGCTTAACCCGCGGGAGTGAGACCCAGTACTTC. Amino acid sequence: CASSLTRGSETQYF.

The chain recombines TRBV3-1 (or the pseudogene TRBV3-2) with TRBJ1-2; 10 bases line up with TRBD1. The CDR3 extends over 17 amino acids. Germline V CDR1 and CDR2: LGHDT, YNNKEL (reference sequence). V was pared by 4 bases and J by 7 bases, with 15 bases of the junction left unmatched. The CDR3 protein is CASSPRDRGASGGGYTF. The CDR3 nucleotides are TGTGCCAGCAGCCCCCGGGACAGGGGAGCCTCGGGGGGTGGCTACACCTTC.

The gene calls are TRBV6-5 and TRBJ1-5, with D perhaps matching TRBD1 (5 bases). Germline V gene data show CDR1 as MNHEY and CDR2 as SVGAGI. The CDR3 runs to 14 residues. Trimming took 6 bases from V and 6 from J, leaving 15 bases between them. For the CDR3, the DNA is TGTGCCAGCAGGGACCACAGGCAGGGTCAGCCCCAGCATTTT. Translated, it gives CASRDHRQGQPQHF.

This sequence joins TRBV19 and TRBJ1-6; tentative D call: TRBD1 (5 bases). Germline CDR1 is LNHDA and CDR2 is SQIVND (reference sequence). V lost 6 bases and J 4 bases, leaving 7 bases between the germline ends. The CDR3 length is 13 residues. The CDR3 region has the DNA TGTGCCAGTAGGGGGACTTATAATTCACCCCTCCACTTT. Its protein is CASRGTYNSPLHF.

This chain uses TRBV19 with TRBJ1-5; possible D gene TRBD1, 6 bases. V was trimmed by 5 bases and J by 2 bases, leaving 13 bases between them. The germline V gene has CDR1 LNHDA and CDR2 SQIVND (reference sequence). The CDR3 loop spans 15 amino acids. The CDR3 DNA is TGTGCCAGTAGTTCTACGGAGGGGGGCAATCAGCCCCAGCATTTT. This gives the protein CASSSTEGGNQPQHF.

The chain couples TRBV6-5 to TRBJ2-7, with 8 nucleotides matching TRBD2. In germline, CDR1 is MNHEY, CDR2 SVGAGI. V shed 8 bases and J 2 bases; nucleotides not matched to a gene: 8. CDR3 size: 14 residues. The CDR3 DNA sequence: TGTGCCAGCGGCCCACGGGGGGGCCCCTACGAGCAGTACTTC. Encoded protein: CASGPRGGPYEQYF.

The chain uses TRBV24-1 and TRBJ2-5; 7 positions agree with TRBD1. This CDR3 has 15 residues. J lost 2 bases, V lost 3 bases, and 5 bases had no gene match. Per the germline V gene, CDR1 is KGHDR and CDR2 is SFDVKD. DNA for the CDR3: TGTGCCACCAGTGATACAAGGGACAGACAAGAGACCCAGTACTTC. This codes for CATSDTRDRQETQYF.

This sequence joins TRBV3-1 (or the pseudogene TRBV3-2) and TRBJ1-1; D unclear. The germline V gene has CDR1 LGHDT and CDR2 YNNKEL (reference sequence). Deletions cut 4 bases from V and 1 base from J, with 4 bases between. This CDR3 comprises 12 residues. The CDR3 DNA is TGTGCCAGCAGCCGTACGAACACTGAAGCTTTCTTT. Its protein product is CASSRTNTEAFF.

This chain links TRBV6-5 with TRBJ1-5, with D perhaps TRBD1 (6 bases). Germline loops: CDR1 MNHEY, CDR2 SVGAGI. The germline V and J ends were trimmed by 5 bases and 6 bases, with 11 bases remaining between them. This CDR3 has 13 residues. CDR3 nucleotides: TGTGCCAGCAGTAACAGGGCGGGTCAGCCCCAGCATTTT. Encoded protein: CASSNRAGQPQHF.

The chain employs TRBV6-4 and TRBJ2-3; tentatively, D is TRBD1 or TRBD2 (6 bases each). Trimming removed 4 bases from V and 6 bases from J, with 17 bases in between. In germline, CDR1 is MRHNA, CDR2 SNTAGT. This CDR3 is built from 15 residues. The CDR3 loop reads CASSVGLGGRDTQYF. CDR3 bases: TGTGCCAGCAGTGTGGGACTTGGGGGCAGGGATACGCAGTATTTT.

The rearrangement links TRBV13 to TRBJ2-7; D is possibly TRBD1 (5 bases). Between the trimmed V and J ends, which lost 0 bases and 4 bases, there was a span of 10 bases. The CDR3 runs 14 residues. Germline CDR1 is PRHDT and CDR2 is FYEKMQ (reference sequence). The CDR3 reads CASSLGQVQYEQYF. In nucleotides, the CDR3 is TGTGCCAGCAGCTTAGGACAGGTTCAATACGAGCAGTACTTC.

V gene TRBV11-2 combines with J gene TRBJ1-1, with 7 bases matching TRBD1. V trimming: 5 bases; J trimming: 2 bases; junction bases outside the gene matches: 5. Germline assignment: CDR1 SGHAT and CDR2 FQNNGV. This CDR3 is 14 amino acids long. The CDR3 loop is CASSVRQGNTEAFF. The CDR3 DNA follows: TGTGCCAGCAGCGTCAGACAGGGAAACACTGAAGCTTTCTTT.